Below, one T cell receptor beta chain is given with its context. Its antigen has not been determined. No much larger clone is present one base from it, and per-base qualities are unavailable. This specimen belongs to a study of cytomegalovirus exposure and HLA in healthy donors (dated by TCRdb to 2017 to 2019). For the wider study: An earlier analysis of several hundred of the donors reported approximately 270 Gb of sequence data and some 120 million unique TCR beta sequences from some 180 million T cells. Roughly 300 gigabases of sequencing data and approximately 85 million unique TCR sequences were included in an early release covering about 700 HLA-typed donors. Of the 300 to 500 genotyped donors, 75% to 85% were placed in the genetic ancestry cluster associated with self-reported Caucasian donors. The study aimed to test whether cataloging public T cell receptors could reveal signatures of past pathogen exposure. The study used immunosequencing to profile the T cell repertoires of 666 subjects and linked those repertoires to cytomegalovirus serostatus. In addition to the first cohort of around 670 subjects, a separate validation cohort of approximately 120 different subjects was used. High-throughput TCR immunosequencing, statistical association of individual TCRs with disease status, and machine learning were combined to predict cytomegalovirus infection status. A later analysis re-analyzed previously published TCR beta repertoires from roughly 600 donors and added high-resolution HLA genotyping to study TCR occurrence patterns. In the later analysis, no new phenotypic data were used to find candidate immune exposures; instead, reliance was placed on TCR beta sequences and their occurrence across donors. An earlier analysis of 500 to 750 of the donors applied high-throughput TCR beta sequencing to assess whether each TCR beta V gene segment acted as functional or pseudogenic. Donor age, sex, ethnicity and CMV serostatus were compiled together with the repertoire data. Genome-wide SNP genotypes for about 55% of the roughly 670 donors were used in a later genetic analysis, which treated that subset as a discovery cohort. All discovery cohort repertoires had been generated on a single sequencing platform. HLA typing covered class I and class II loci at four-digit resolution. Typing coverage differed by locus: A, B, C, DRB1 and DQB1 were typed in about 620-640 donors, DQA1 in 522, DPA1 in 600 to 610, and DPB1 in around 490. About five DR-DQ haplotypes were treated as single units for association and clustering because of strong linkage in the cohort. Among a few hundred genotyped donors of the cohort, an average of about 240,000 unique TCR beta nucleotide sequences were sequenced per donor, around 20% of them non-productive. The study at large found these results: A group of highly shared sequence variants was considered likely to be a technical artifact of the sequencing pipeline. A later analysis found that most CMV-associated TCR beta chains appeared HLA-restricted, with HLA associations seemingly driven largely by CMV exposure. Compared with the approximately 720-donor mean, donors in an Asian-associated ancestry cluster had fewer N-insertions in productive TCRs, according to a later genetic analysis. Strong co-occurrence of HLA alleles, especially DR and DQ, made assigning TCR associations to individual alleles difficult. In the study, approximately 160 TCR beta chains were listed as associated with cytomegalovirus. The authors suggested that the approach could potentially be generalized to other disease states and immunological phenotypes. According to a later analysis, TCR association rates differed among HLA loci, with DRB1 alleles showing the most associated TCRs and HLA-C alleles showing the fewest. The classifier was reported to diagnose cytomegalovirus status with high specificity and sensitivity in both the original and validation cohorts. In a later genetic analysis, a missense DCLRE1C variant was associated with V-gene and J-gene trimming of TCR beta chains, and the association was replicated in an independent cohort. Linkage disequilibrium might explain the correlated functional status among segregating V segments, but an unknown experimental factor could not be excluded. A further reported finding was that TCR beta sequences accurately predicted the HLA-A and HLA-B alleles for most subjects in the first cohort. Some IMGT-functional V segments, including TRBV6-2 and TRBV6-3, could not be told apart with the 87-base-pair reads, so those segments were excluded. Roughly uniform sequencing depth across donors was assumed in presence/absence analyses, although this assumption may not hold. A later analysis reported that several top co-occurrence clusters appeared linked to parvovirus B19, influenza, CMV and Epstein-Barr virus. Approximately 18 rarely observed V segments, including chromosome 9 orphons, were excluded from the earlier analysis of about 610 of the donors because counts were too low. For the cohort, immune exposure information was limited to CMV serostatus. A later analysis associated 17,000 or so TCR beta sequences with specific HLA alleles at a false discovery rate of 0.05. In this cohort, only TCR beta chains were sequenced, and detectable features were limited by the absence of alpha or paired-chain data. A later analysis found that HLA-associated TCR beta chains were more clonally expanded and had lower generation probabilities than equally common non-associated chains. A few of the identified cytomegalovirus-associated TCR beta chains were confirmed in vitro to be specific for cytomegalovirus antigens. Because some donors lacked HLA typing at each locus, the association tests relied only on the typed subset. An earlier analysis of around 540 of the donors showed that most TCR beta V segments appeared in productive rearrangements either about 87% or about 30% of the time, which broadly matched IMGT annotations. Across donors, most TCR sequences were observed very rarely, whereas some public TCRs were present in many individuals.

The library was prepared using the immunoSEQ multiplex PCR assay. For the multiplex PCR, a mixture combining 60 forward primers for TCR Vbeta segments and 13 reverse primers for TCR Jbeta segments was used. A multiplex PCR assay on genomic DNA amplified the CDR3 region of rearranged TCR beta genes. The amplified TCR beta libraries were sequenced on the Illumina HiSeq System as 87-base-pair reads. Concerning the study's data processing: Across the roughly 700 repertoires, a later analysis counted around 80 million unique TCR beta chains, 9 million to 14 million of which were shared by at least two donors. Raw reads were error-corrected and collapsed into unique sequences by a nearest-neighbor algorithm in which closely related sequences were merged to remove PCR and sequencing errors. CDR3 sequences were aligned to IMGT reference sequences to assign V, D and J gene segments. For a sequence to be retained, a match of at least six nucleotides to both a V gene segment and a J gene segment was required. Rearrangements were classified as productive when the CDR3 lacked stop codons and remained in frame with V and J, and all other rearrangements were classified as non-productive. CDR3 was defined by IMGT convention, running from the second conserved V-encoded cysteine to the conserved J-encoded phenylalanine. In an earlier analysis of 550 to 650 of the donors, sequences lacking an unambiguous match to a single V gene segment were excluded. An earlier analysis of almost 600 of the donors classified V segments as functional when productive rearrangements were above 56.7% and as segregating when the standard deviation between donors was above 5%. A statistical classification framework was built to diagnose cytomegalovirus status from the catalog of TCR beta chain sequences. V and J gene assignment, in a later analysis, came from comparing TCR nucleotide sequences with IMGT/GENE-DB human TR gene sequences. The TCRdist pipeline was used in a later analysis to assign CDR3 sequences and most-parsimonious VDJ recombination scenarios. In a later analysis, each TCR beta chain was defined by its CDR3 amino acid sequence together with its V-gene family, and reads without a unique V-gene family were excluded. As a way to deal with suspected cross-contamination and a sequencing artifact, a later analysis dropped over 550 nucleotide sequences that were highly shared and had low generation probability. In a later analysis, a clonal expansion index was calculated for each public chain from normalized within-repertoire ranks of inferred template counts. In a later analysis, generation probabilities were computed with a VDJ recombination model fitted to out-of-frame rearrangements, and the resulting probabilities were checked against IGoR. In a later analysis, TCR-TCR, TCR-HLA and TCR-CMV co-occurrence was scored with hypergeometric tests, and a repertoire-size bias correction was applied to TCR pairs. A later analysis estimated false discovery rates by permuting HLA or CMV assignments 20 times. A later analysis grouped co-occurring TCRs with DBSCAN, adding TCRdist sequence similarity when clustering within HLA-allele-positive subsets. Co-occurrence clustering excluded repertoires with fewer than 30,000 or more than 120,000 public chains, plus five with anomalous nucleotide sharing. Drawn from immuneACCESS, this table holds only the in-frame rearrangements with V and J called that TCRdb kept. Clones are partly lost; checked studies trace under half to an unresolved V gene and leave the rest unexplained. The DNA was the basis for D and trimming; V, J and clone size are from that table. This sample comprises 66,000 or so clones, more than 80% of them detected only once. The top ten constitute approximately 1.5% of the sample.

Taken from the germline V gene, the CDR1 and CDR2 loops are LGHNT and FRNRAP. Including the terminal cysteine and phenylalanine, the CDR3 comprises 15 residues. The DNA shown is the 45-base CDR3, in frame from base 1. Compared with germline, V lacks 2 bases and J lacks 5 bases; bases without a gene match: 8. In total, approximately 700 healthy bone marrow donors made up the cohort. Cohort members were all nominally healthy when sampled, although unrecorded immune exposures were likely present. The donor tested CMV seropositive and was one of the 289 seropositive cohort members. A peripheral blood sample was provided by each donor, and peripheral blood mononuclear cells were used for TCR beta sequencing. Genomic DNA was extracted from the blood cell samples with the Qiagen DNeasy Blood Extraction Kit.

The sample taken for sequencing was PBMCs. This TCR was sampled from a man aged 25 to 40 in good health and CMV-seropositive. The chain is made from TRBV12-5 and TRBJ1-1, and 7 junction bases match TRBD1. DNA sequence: TGTGCTAGTGGTTTGTCCGCAGGGGGAAGTACTGAAGCTTTCTTT. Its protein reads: CASGLSAGGSTEAFF.